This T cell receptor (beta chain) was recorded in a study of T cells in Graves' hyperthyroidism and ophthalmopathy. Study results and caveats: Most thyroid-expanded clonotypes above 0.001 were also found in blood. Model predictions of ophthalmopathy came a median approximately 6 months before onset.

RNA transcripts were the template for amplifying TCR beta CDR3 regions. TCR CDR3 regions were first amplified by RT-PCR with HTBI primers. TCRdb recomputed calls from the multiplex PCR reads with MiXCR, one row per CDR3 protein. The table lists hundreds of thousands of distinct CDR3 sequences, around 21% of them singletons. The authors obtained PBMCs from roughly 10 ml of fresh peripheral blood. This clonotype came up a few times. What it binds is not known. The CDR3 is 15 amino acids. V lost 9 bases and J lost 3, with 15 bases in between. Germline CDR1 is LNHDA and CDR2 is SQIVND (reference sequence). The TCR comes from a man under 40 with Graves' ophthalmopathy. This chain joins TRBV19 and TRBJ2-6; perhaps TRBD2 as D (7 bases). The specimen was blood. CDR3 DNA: TGTGCCAGCGAAAACGGGGGGCTTGGGGCCAACGTCCTGACTTTC. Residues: CASENGGLGANVLTF. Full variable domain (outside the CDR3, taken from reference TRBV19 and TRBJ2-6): DGGITQSPKYLFRKEGQNVTLSCEQNLNHDAMYWYRQDPGQGLRLIYYSQIVNDFQKGDIAEGYSVSREKKESFPLTVTSAQKNPTAFYLCASENGGLGANVLTFGAGSRLTVL.